A single sample is the source of the 22 T cell receptor beta chains below, sequenced in a study of blood T cell repertoires in COVID-19. Some clones are missing from TCRdb's copy, which holds only in-frame ones; the method was immunoSEQ multiplex PCR. The table has around 100,000 clones, 91% seen once. Sequencing was performed on peripheral blood. These receptors all come from a man over 45 with active COVID-19.

The chain has TRBV15 and TRBJ1-6, with TRBD1 identical over 9 bases. V shed 3 bases, J shed 9 bases, and the junction held 9 bases outside the gene matches. There are 16 residues in the CDR3. In germline, CDR1 is LNHNV, CDR2 YYDKDF (reference sequence). CDR3 amino acids: CATSSGEGTGSSPLHF. The CDR3 DNA reads as TGTGCCACCAGCAGCGGTGAAGGGACAGGGAGTTCACCCCTCCACTTT. The variable domain in full, with the rest retrieved from reference TRBV15 and TRBJ1-6, is DAMVIQNPRYQVTQFGKPVTLSCSQTLNHNVMYWYQQKSSQAPKLLFHYYDKDFNNEADTPDNFQSRRPNTSFCFLDIRSPGLGDTAMYLCATSSGEGTGSSPLHFGNGTRLTVT.

The genes are TRBV11-2 and TRBJ1-6; 9 bases are shared with TRBD1. Germline CDR1 reads SGHAT; CDR2 reads FQNNGV. This CDR3 contains 15 residues. V lost 4 bases, J lost 12 bases, and 10 bases stayed unmatched. The CDR3 loop reads CASSSTQTGGGPLHF. The CDR3 DNA reads TGTGCCAGCAGCTCTACCCAGACAGGGGGGGGACCCCTCCACTTT.

The J gene is TRBJ1-6, the V gene TRBV19, with D tentatively TRBD1 (6 bases). The CDR3 sequence is 16 residues long. Trimming left V 6 bases short and J 4 bases short, with 16 bases between. CDR1 and CDR2 (germline): LNHDA, SQIVND (reference sequence). CDR3 DNA: TGTGCCAGTAGAATTGACACACAGGGTTATAATTCACCCCTCCACTTT. Its protein product is CASRIDTQGYNSPLHF.

The V and J genes are TRBV10-3 and TRBJ2-3, with 9 bases lining up with TRBD2. The germline CDR1 and CDR2 sequences are ENHRY and SYGVKD. Losses at the gene ends were 8 bases for V and 1 base for J; bases not matched to a gene: 4. The CDR3 is 14 residues long. The CDR3 reads CAIGAGGGTDTQYF. CDR3 sequence (DNA): TGTGCCATCGGAGCGGGAGGTGGCACAGATACGCAGTATTTT.

Remarks on this clone: Additional DNA sequences in this sample encode the identical CDR3. The V gene is TRBV5-1, the J gene TRBJ2-5, with D hard to call. CDR1 and CDR2 from the germline V gene are SGHRS and YFSETQ. There are 12 residues in the CDR3. The ends were cut back, 0 bases at V and 3 bases at J, with 3 bases in the middle. CDR3 residues: CASSLAKETQYF. The DNA of the CDR3 is TGCGCCAGCAGCTTGGCTAAAGAGACCCAGTACTTC.

The V gene is TRBV3-1 (or the pseudogene TRBV3-2), the J gene TRBJ2-4; 9 bases fit TRBD2. J lost 6 bases, V lost 1 base, and 1 base had no gene match. This CDR3 has 14 residues. Looked up from germline, CDR1 is LGHDT and CDR2 is YNNKEL (reference sequence). This CDR3 reads CASSQGGGGNIQYF. The CDR3 DNA reads TGTGCCAGCAGCCAAGGCGGGGGGGGAAACATTCAGTACTTC.

V and J are TRBV9 and TRBJ2-1; perhaps TRBD2 as D (6 bases). The CDR3 consists of 15 residues. Germline values: CDR1 SGDLS, CDR2 YYNGEE. V was cut by 3 bases and J by 4 bases, with 14 bases left in between. The CDR3 protein is CASSAGLNEYNEQFF. The CDR3 nucleotides read TGTGCCAGCAGCGCGGGACTCAATGAGTACAATGAGCAGTTCTTC.

V is TRBV4-2 and J is TRBJ1-5, with TRBD1 matching over 8 bases. This CDR3 spans 14 amino acids. V lost 4 bases and J lost 4; bases outside the gene matches: 3. The germline V gene has CDR1 LGHNA and CDR2 YNFKEQ. The CDR3 bases are TGTGCCAGCAGCCCAGACAGGGGTAATCAGCCCCAGCATTTT. Translation gives CASSPDRGNQPQHF.

The rearrangement links TRBV19 to TRBJ1-1; the D is unclear. The germline CDR1 and CDR2 sequences are LNHDA and SQIVND (reference sequence). The CDR3 is made up of 13 amino acids. Trimming took 2 bases from V and 3 from J, leaving 7 bases between them. The CDR3 spells CASSITQYTEAFF. CDR3 bases: TGTGCCAGTAGTATAACACAGTACACTGAAGCTTTCTTT.

The V gene is TRBV6-1, the J gene TRBJ2-7; 7 bases line up with TRBD1. This CDR3 region has 16 residues. The V segment lost 1 base and the J segment 3 bases; nucleotides outside the gene matches: 9. The germline V gene encodes CDR1 MNHNS and CDR2 SASEGT. The CDR3 DNA sequence: TGTGCCAGCAGTGAAGGAACGACAGGGACGGACTACGAGCAGTACGTC. This gives the protein CASSEGTTGTDYEQYV.

The chain joins TRBV24-1 to TRBJ2-3, with 10 bases aligning to TRBD2. V was pared by 4 bases and J by 6 bases, with 6 bases of the junction left unmatched. The CDR3 runs to 15 residues. Germline assignment: CDR1 KGHDR and CDR2 SFDVKD. The CDR3 region has the DNA TGTGCCACCAGTGACCCACTAGCGGGGTCGGATACGCAGTATTTT. Translation gives CATSDPLAGSDTQYF.

This clone was detected a few times. The V gene is TRBV6-2 or TRBV6-3, the J gene TRBJ2-7; maybe TRBD2 (5 bases). The CDR3 extends over 14 amino acids. Germline CDR1 is MNHEY and CDR2 is SVGEGT. Deletions cut 6 bases from V and 7 bases from J, with 19 bases between. DNA of the CDR3: TGTGCCAGCAGCAGCGGTGTAACCTCGTGGGAGCAGTACTTC. Encoded protein: CASSSGVTSWEQYF.

The V gene is TRBV5-4, the J gene TRBJ2-1, with TRBD2 matching 7 bases. CDR1 and CDR2 (germline): SGHNT, YYREEE (reference sequence). The CDR3 has 13 amino acids. Germline trimming cut 4 bases from V and 6 bases from J; bases unmatched to any gene: 4. The CDR3 nucleotides read TGTGCCAGCAGCATTGGGACTACCAATGAGCAGTTCTTC. Its protein product is CASSIGTTNEQFF.

The chain combines TRBV5-6 with TRBJ1-2, with 7 bases lining up with TRBD1. The germline V gene has CDR1 SGHDT and CDR2 YYEEEE. V was clipped by 5 bases and J by 6 bases; unmatched bases: 7. The CDR3 runs 13 residues. CDR3 in amino acids: CASRLTGLDGYTF. The CDR3 DNA is TGTGCCAGCAGATTGACAGGGTTGGATGGCTACACCTTC.

CDR3 region: CASRSDRGETQYF. CDR3 DNA: TGTGCCAGCAGATCAGACAGGGGTGAGACCCAGTACTTC. The rearrangement links TRBV5-4 to TRBJ2-5; 8 positions match TRBD1. Trimming removed 5 bases from V and 5 bases from J; junction bases left unmatched: 5. Germline V lookup: CDR1 SGHNT, CDR2 YYREEE (reference sequence). This CDR3 comprises 13 residues.

The genes are TRBV29-1 and TRBJ2-3, with TRBD2 matching 8 bases. J was trimmed by 7 bases and V by 7 bases; bases with no gene match: 7. Germline CDR1 and CDR2: SQVTM and ANQGSEA. CDR3 length: 12 amino acids. DNA of the CDR3: TGCAGCGCGGCAGCGGGAGCAAATACGCAGTATTTT. This gives the protein CSAAAGANTQYF.

This chain links TRBV2 with TRBJ1-6, with 8 nucleotides matching TRBD1. The CDR3 length is 18 residues. Per germline, CDR1 SNHLY and CDR2 FYNNEI. V shed 6 bases and J 0 bases; nucleotides not matched to a gene: 10. In DNA form, the CDR3 reads TGTGCCAGCAGCGACCAGGGGGCCAAAAGCTCCTATAATTCACCCCTCCACTTT. It yields the protein CASSDQGAKSSYNSPLHF.

The J gene is TRBJ2-2, the V gene TRBV7-2, with 7 bases aligning to TRBD2. V shed 4 bases, J shed 0 bases, and the junction held 5 bases outside the gene matches. The germline gives CDR1 SGHTA, CDR2 FQGNSA. The CDR3 runs to 16 residues. Here the CDR3 DNA reads TGTGCCAGCAGCTACCGGGGAGGGACGAACACCGGGGAGCTGTTTTTT. It encodes CASSYRGGTNTGELFF.

This clone was detected once. The rearrangement links TRBV7-8 to TRBJ2-1; 7 positions match TRBD1. This CDR3 is 12 amino acids long. Losses at the gene ends were 8 bases for V and 8 bases for J; bases not matched to a gene: 6. Germline assignment: CDR1 SGHVS and CDR2 FQNEAQ. In nucleotides, the CDR3 is TGTGCCAGCTCGACAGGGTTCGATGAGCAGTTCTTC. Protein sequence: CASSTGFDEQFF.

J is TRBJ2-3 and V is TRBV6-5, with 11 bases matching TRBD2. This CDR3 is built from 16 residues. Germline V gives CDR1 MNHEY, CDR2 SVGAGI. The trim removed 4 bases at V and 2 bases at J, leaving 5 bases unmatched. The CDR3 coding sequence is TGTGCCAGCAGTTCCGTAGCGGGGGGGACCACAGATACGCAGTATTTT. This encodes CASSSVAGGTTDTQYF.

The genes are TRBV2 and TRBJ1-1, with a tentative D call TRBD1 (5 bases). Looked up from germline, CDR1 is SNHLY and CDR2 is FYNNEI. The CDR3 is made up of 17 amino acids. V was cut by 6 bases and J by 0 bases, with 20 bases left in between. The chain's CDR3 is CASRISGVIGMNTEAFF. In DNA form, the CDR3 reads TGTGCCAGCAGAATTTCGGGGGTTATTGGTATGAACACTGAAGCTTTCTTT.

This clone was detected only once. The V and J genes are TRBV12-2 and TRBJ1-5; the table names TRBD1, a call not compared with the DNA. TRBV12-2 has pseudogene status. The CDR3 is 17 residues long. CDR3 bases: TGTGCAAGTCGGACGAAAGGGACAGTAGATAGCAATCAGCCCCAGCATTTT. It is translated as CASRTKGTVDSNQPQHF.